Following are 6 T cell receptor beta chains from one sample sequenced in a study of regulatory T cells in long-lasting Graves disease. Relying on iRepertoire HTBI primers and Arm-PCR of CDR3 regions, the team built TCR beta libraries. TCRdb called the multiplex PCR reads again in MiXCR, with one record for every CDR3 protein. There are hundreds of thousands of distinct CDR3 sequences in the sample; approximately 16% occur only once, and 25% to 30% lies in the top ten. The time point: newly diagnosed GD, antithyroid drugs for less than 3 months. PBMCs provided the RNA from which the TCR library was made. These data are also associated with another study on T cells in Graves' hyperthyroidism and ophthalmopathy.

The sequencing used peripheral blood mononuclear cells (PBMCs), collected at new diagnosis, from a patient treated with antithyroid drugs. These receptors originate from a man aged 35-49 years with Graves disease.

The table lists this clonotype with a few counts. A read error is possible here, since a much larger clone lies one base away. The J gene is TRBJ1-1, the V gene TRBV7-9; D remains unclear. The CDR3 is 14 amino acids. The V gene lost 8 bases and the J gene lost 0 bases, with 13 bases spanning the gap. Germline CDR1 and CDR2: SEHNR and FQNEAQ (reference sequence). CDR3 protein: CASSHRIMNTEAFF. DNA of the CDR3: TGTGCCAGCTCCCACCGAATAATGAACACTGAAGCTTTCTTT.

The V and J genes are TRBV12-3 or TRBV12-4 and TRBJ1-2; weak D call: TRBD1 (6 bases). V was trimmed by 6 bases and J by 4 bases, leaving 9 bases between them. The CDR3 runs 12 residues. CDR3 residues: CASSRGLYGYTF. DNA for the CDR3: TGTGCCAGCAGCAGGGGCCTCTATGGCTACACCTTC.

Ten or more counts support this clonotype. V and J are TRBV12-3 or TRBV12-4 and TRBJ2-3; tentatively, D is TRBD1 (6 bases). Between the trimmed V and J ends, which lost 8 bases and 2 bases, there was a span of 20 bases. The CDR3 loop spans 16 amino acids. In DNA, the CDR3 is TGTGCCAGCTCAGGGGTTGGGGTCGGGGACACAGATACGCAGTATTTT. This encodes CASSGVGVGDTDTQYF.

In the case of this clonotype: A much bigger clone sits one base away, suggesting this may be a read error. The chain carries TRBV2 and TRBJ1-1; D call uncertain. Germline-derived CDR1 and CDR2 are SNHLY and FYNNEI. The CDR3 covers 13 residues. The chain's CDR3 is CASSGSLNTETFF. The DNA of the CDR3 is TGTGCCAGCAGCGGCAGCCTGAACACTGAAACTTTCTTT. The whole variable domain, remainder taken from reference TRBV2 and TRBJ1-1, is EPEVTQTPSHQVTQMGQEVILRCVPISNHLYFYWYRQILGQKVEFLVSFYNNEISEKSEIFDDQFSVERPDGSNFTLKIRSTKLEDSAMYFCASSGSLNTETFFGQGTRLTVV.

This clonotype was counted at least ten times. Here the CDR3 DNA reads TGTGCTAGTGGTCGAGGGGCTCGCTCCTACAATGAGCAGTTCTTC. Its protein product is CASGRGARSYNEQFF. The rearrangement joins TRBV12-5 to TRBJ2-1; D might be TRBD1 or TRBD2, each matching 5 bases. Germline V gives CDR1 LGHNT, CDR2 FRNRAP. The CDR3 covers 15 residues. Trimming removed 5 bases at V and 0 bases at J, with 11 bases between.

Many counts were recorded for this clonotype. The chain uses TRBV3-1 and TRBJ2-7; TRBD1 is a possible D gene (5 bases). V lost 4 bases and J lost 4, with 14 bases in between. CDR3 length: 14 residues. Germline values: CDR1 LGHDT, CDR2 YNNKEL (reference sequence). The CDR3 loop reads CASSPGQPRYEQYF. DNA for the CDR3: TGTGCCAGCAGCCCCGGACAACCCCGATACGAGCAGTACTTC.